This is a list of T cell receptor beta chains from one sample in a study of CD8 T cells in Susac syndrome. Using its own MiXCR run on the immunoSEQ multiplex PCR reads, TCRdb lists one record per CDR3 protein. The data hold 300,000 or so distinct CDR3 sequences, with 92% observed a single time. The sequenced sample consisted of CD4+ T cells from PBMCs. The receptor set was obtained from a human donor with multiple sclerosis. Each CDR3 is given with its conserved first and last residue. D genes are given only for firm matches. Part of the rows lack a size; the others show once, few, many or a class for expanded clones.

J | D | V | size | CDR3 | DNA
TRBJ2-3 | NA | TRBV5-1 | NA | CASSPSGSDTQYF | TGCGCCAGCAGCCCATCCGGCTCTGATACGCAGTATTTT
TRBJ2-2 | NA | TRBV9 | NA | CASSVGPEGGELFF | TGTGCCAGCAGCGTAGGTCCAGAAGGTGGGGAGCTGTTTTTT
TRBJ2-1 | NA | TRBV7-9 | NA | CASSLDRVVFF | TGTGCCAGCAGCTTAGACAGGGTTGTGTTCTTC
TRBJ2-3 | NA | TRBV6-4 | NA | CASSGPGAFSTDTQYF | TGTGCCAGCAGTGGTCCAGGGGCTTTTAGCACAGATACGCAGTATTTT
TRBJ1-5 | NA | TRBV6-6 | NA | CASTGSRNQPQHF | TGTGCCAGTACTGGCTCTCGAAATCAGCCCCAGCATTTT
TRBJ2-7 | TRBD1 | TRBV6-1 | NA | CASSRIPGQRAYEQYF | TGTGCCAGCAGTCGAATCCCGGGACAGCGAGCCTACGAGCAGTACTTC
TRBJ2-5 | NA | TRBV29-1 | NA | CSVAFSRGREETQYF | TGCAGCGTCGCCTTCTCCAGGGGGAGGGAAGAGACCCAGTACTTC
TRBJ2-2 | NA | TRBV30 | NA | CAWRPRGAGELFF | TGTGCCTGGAGGCCTAGGGGGGCCGGGGAGCTGTTTTTT
TRBJ2-5 | TRBD1 | TRBV7-2 | NA | CASSLVGPGGLSETQYF | TGTGCCAGCAGCTTAGTCGGGCCAGGGGGATTATCGGAGACCCAGTACTTC
TRBJ1-2 | NA | TRBV6-2/TRBV6-3 | NA | CASSPDSYYGYTF | TGTGCCAGCAGTCCAGACTCCTACTATGGCTACACCTTC
TRBJ2-5 | NA | TRBV29-1 | NA | CSGLRSGETQYF | TGCAGCGGACTAAGATCGGGGGAGACCCAGTACTTC
TRBJ2-1 | TRBD2 | TRBV12-3/TRBV12-4 | NA | CASSLPLAGGPHEQFF | TGTGCCAGCAGTCTCCCTTTAGCGGGAGGGCCCCATGAGCAGTTCTTC
TRBJ2-7 | NA | TRBV20-1 | once | CSARHSTSYEQYF | TGCAGTGCTAGACACTCAACCTCCTACGAGCAGTACTTC
TRBJ1-1 | NA | TRBV30 | NA | CAVSGQGPTMNTEAFF | TGTGCCGTAAGTGGGCAGGGGCCCACCATGAACACTGAAGCTTTCTTT
TRBJ2-5 | NA | TRBV9 | NA | CASSVGYGQGGQETQHF | TGTGCCAGCAGCGTAGGATATGGACAGGGAGGGCAAGAGACCCAGCACTTC
TRBJ2-5 | NA | TRBV7-2 | NA | CASSTGSQETQYF | TGTGCCAGCAGTACAGGGTCCCAAGAGACCCAGTACTTC